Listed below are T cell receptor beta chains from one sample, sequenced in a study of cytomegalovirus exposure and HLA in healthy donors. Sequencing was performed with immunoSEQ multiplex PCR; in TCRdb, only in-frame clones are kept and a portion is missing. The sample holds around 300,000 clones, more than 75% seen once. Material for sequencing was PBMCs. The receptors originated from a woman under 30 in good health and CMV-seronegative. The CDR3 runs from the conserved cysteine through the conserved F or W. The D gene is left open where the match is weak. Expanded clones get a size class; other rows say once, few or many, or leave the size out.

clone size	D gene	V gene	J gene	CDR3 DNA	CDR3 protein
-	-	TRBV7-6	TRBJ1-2	TGTGCCAGCAGCTTATTTCGACAGGAAAGGGGTGAAGTAGTCCGCTACACCTTC	CASSLFRQERGEVVRYTF
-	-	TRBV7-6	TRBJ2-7	TGTGCCAGCAGCCGAGACAGTCCCTCCTACGAGCAGTACTTC	CASSRDSPSYEQYF
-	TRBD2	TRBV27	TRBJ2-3	TGTGCCAGCAGAGGACTAGCGGGAGTTCGTCGAGCAGATACGCAGTATTTT	CASRGLAGVRRADTQYF
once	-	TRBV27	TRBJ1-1	TGTGCCAGCAGTTTAAGGGCAGGCGAGGGGAACACTGAAGCTTTCTTT	CASSLRAGEGNTEAFF
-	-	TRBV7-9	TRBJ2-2	TGTGCCAGCAGCCTCACTCCGGGACAAGGCACCGGGGAGCTGTTTTTT	CASSLTPGQGTGELFF
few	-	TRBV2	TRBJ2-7	TGTGCCAGCAGTGAAACTAGCAGGGAGCAGTACTTC	CASSETSREQYF
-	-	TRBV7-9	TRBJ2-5	TGTGCCAGCAACCTACCAGGCGAAGAGACCCAGTACTTC	CASNLPGEETQYF
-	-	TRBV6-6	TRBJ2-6	TGTGCCACCTCGTATACGGGCTCTGGGGCCAACGTCCTGACTTTC	CATSYTGSGANVLTF
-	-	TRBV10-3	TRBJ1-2	TGTGCCATCAGTGAGTCGGGAGACTATGGCTACACCTTC	CAISESGDYGYTF
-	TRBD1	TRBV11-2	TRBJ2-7	TGTGCCAGCAGCCGAGGGGACAGATCCTACGAGCAGTACTTC	CASSRGDRSYEQYF
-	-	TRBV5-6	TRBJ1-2	TGTGCCAGCAGCTCCTACAGGGAGGGCTATGGCTACACCTTC	CASSSYREGYGYTF
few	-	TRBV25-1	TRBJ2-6	TGTGCCAGCAGTGAACCCCGCCGACACTCTGGGGCCAACGTCCTGACTTTC	CASSEPRRHSGANVLTF
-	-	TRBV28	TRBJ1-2	TGTGCCAGCAGTCTACAGGGTAGTAAGATCAACTATGGCTACACCTTC	CASSLQGSKINYGYTF
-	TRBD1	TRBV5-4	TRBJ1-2	TGTGCCAGCAGCACCGGGACAGGGGGATCGTATGGCTACACCTTC	CASSTGTGGSYGYTF
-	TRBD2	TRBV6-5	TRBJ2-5	TGTGCCAGCAGCCCGCTTAGCGGGGAGACCCAGTACTTC	CASSPLSGETQYF
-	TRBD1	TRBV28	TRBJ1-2	TGTGCCAGCAGTCTGGGACAGGGGAACTATGGCTACACCTTC	CASSLGQGNYGYTF
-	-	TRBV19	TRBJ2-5	TGTGCCAGTAGTAGACGACAGCAAGAGACCCAGTACTTC	CASSRRQQETQYF
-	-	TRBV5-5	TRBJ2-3	TGTGCCAGCAGCCAACAGGGAGATACGCAGTATTTT	CASSQQGDTQYF
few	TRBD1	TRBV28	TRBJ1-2	TGTGCCAGCAGATCCGGGGACAGAGGATATGGCTACACCTTC	CASRSGDRGYGYTF
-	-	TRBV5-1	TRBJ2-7	TGCGCCAGCAGCTTGTCGTGGGAGAATGGGTACGAGCAGTACTTC	CASSLSWENGYEQYF
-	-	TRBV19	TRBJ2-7	TGTGCCAGTAGTATGGGGGGACCCCGCTCCGAGCAGTACTTC	CASSMGGPRSEQYF
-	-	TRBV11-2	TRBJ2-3	TGTGCCAGCAGCAGAAAAAGACTCCCAGATACGCAGTATTTT	CASSRKRLPDTQYF